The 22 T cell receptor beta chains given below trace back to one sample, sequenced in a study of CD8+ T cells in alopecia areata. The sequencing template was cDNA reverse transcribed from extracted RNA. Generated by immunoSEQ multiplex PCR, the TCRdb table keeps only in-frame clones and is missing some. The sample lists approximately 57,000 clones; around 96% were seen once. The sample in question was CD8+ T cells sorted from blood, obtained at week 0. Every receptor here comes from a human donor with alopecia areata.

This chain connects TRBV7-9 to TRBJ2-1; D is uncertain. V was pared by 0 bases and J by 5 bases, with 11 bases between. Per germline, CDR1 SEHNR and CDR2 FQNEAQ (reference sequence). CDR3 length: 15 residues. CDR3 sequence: CASSLALAPHNEQFF. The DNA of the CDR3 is TGTGCCAGCAGCTTAGCGTTGGCCCCGCACAATGAGCAGTTCTTC.

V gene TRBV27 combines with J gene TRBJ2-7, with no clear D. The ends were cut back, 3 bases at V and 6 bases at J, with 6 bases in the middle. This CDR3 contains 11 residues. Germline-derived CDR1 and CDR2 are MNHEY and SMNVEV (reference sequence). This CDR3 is CASSFGLEQYF. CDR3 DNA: TGTGCCAGCAGTTTTGGTCTCGAGCAGTACTTC.

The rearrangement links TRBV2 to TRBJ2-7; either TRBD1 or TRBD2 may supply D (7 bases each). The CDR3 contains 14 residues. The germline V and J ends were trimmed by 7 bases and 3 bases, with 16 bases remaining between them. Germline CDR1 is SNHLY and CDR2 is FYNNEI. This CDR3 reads CASNWEGQYYEQYF. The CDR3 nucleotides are TGTGCCAGCAATTGGGAGGGACAGTACTACGAGCAGTACTTC.

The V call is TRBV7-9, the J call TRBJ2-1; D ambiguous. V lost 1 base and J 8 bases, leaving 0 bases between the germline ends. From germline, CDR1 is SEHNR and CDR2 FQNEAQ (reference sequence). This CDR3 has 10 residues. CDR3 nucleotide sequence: TGTGCCAGCAGCTTAGATGAGCAGTTCTTC. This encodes CASSLDEQFF.

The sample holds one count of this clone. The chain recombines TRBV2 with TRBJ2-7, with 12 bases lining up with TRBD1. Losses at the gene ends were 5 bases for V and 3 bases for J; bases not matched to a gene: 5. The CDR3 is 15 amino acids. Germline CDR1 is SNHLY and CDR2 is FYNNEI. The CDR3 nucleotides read TGTGCCAGCAGTCCCGGGACAGGGGGCCTCTACGAGCAGTACTTC. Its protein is CASSPGTGGLYEQYF.

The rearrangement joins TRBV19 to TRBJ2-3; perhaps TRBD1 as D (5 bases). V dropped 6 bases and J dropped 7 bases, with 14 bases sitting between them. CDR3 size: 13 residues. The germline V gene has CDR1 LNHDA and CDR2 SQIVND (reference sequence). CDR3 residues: CASSLRVLNTQYF. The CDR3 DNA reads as TGTGCCAGTAGCCTCAGGGTATTGAATACGCAGTATTTT.

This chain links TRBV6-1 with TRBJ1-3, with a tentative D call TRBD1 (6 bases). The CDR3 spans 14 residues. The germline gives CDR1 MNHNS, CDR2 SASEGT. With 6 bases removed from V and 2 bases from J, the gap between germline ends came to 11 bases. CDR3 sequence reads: CASRPRTAGNTIYF. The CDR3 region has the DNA TGTGCCAGCAGACCGCGGACAGCTGGAAACACCATATATTTT.

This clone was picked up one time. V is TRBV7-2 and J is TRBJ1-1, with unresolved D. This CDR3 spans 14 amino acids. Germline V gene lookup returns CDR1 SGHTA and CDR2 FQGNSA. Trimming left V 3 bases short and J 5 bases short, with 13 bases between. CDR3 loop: CASSFPGGGTEAFF. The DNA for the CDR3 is TGTGCCAGCAGCTTCCCGGGCGGAGGGACTGAAGCTTTCTTT.

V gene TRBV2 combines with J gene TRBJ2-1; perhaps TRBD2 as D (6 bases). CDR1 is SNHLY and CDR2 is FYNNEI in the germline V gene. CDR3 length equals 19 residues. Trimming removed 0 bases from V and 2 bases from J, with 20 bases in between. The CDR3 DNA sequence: TGTGCCAGCAGTGAAGCGGGTCGAGCTAGCGATTACCCCTACAATGAGCAGTTCTTC. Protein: CASSEAGRASDYPYNEQFF.

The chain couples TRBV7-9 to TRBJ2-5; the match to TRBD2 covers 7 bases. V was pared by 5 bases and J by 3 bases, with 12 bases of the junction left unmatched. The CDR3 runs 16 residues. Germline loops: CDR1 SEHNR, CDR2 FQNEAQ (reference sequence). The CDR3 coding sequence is TGTGCCAGCAGCCTAACGGGGGGAGCTCCAAAAGAGACCCAGTACTTC. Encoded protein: CASSLTGGAPKETQYF.

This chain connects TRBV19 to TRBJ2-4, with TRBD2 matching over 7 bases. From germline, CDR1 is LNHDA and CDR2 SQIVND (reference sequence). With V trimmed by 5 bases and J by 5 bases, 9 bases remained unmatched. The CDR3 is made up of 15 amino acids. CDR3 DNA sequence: TGTGCCAGTAGTCCGCCGGGGAGGGGCGAAAACATTCAGTACTTC. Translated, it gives CASSPPGRGENIQYF.

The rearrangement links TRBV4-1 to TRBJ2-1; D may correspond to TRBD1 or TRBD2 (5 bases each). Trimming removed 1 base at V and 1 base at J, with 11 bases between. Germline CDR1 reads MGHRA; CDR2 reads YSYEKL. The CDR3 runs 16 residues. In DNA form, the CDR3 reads TGCGCCAGCAGCCAAGGGGACGGAAGTTCCTACAATGAGCAGTTCTTC. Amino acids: CASSQGDGSSYNEQFF.

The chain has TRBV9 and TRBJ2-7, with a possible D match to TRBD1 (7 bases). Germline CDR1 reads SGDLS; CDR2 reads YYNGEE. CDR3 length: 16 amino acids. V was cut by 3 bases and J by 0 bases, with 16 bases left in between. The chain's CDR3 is CASSGREQGVSYEQYF. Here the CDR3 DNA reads TGTGCCAGCAGCGGACGGGAGCAGGGGGTCTCCTACGAGCAGTACTTC.

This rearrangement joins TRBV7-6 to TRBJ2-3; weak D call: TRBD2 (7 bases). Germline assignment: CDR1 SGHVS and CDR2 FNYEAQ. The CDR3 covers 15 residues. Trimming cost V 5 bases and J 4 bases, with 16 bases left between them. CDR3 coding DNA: TGTGCCAGCAGCCCACATGGGGGGGGCCCAGATACGCAGTATTTT. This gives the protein CASSPHGGGPDTQYF.

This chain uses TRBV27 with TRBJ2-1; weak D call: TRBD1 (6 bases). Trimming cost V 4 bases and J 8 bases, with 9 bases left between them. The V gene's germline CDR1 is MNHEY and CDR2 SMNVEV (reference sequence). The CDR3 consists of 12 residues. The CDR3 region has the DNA TGTGCCAGCAGTTATGGGGGCCATGAGCAGTTCTTC. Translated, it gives CASSYGGHEQFF.

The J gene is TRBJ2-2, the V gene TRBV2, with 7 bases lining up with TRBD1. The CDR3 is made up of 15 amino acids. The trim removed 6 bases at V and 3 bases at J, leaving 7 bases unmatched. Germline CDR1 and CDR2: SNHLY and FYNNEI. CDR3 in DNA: TGTGCCAGCAGATCGACAGGGTGGGACACCGGGGAGCTGTTTTTT. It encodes CASRSTGWDTGELFF.

CDR3 sequence (DNA): TGTGCCAGCAGCCCTCCGGGTCCATACGAGCAGTACTTC. It yields the protein CASSPPGPYEQYF. The V and J genes are TRBV7-2 and TRBJ2-7; unclear D gene. Trimming pared 5 bases from V and 4 bases from J, leaving 12 bases between. This CDR3 comprises 13 residues. Germline values: CDR1 SGHTA, CDR2 FQGNSA.

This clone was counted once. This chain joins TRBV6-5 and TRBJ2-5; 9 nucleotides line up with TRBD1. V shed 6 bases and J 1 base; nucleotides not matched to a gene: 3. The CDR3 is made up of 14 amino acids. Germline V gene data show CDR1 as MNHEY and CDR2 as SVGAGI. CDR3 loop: CASSPTGGQETQYF. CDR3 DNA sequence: TGTGCCAGCAGCCCGACAGGGGGCCAAGAGACCCAGTACTTC.

The CDR3 loop is CASSQYRTGKYGYTF. In DNA form, the CDR3 reads TGCGCCAGCAGCCAATATAGGACAGGGAAATATGGCTACACCTTC. The J gene is TRBJ1-2, the V gene TRBV4-3, with 8 bases lining up with TRBD1. The CDR3 is 15 residues long. Germline V lookup: CDR1 LGHNA, CDR2 YSLEER. The V and J ends lost 2 bases and 5 bases, in that order; junction bases with no gene match: 7.

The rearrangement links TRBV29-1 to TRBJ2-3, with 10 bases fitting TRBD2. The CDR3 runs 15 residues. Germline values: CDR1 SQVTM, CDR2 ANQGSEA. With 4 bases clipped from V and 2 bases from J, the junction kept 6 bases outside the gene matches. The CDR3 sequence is CSVARTSGVTDTQYF. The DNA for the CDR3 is TGCAGCGTTGCTCGGACTAGCGGTGTCACAGATACGCAGTATTTT.

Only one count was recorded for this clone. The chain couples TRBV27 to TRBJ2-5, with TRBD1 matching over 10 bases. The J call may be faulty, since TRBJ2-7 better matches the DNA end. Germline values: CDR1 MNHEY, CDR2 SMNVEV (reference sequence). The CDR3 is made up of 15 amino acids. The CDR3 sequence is CASSTRDRGPYEQYF. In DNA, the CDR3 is TGTGCCAGCAGTACCCGGGACAGGGGCCCCTACGAGCAGTACTTC.

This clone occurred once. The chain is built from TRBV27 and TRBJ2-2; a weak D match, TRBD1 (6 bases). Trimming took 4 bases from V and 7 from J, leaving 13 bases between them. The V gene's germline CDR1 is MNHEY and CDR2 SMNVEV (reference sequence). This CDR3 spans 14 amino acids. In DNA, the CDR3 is TGTGCCAGCAGTTCCACCGTCAGGGGCGGGGAGCTGTTTTTT. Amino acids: CASSSTVRGGELFF.